Below, 27 T cell receptor beta chains from the same sample are listed, as sequenced in a study of neurological immune-mediated disorders. Time point of the sample: longitudinal time-point 1 (baseline). Via MiXCR, TCRdb re-called the 5' RACE reads, giving one row per CDR3 protein. The sample yields tens of thousands of distinct CDR3 sequences, 3% to 3.5% seen once. Sequenced sample: PBMCs. Source of these receptors: a woman aged 60-75 years with multiple sclerosis.

This clonotype was counted ten times or more. In DNA, the CDR3 is TGTGCCAGCAGTCCTGACACCCTTAGCAATCAGCCCCAGCATTTT. It translates to CASSPDTLSNQPQHF. The chain uses TRBV12-3 or TRBV12-4 and TRBJ1-5, with D hard to call. The CDR3 is 15 amino acids. V lost 5 bases, J lost 0 bases, and 11 bases lay in between.

Many counts were recorded for this clonotype. At one end, the junction sequence differs from germline, possibly due to a read error. This chain joins TRBV5-1 and TRBJ2-3; 8 bases align to TRBD2. The CDR3 length is 15 residues. Germline values: CDR1 SGHRS, CDR2 YFSETQ. Written as DNA, the CDR3 is TGCGCCAGCAGCTTGGGACGGGGGGGCACTGATACGCAGTATTTT. Its protein is CASSLGRGGTDTQYF.

This clonotype was seen many times. The J gene is TRBJ1-2, the V gene TRBV18; D is unresolved. CDR1 and CDR2 from the germline V gene are KGHSH and LQKENI. Trimming stripped 2 bases from V and 5 bases from J, with 12 bases between. This CDR3 has 14 amino acids. In DNA form, the CDR3 reads TGTGCCAGCTCACCAGAGGCAGTTTCTTATGGCTACACCTTC. This sequence encodes CASSPEAVSYGYTF.

This clonotype was detected many times. The chain recombines TRBV10-3 with TRBJ1-5, with TRBD1 identical over 7 bases. CDR1 is ENHRY, CDR2 SYGVKD, per germline. J was trimmed by 7 bases and V by 6 bases; bases with no gene match: 6. CDR3 size: 13 residues. The CDR3 sequence is CAIRSTGNQPQHF. The DNA of the CDR3 is TGTGCCATCAGGTCGACAGGGAACCAGCCCCAGCATTTT.

This clonotype was observed at least ten times. In nucleotides, the CDR3 is TGTGCCAGCAGTACCCACGCATACGAGCAGTACTTC. It yields the protein CASSTHAYEQYF. The chain combines TRBV6-6 with TRBJ2-7, with D uncertain. The V end lost 5 bases, the J end lost 4 bases, and 9 bases lay between the germline ends. The CDR3 is 12 amino acids. CDR1 and CDR2 (germline): MNHNY, SVGAGI (reference sequence).

This clonotype was counted many times. The rearrangement joins TRBV20-1 to TRBJ2-1; TRBD2 matches at 7 bases. The CDR3 sequence is 15 residues long. V lost 2 bases and J lost 4; bases outside the gene matches: 8. Looked up from germline, CDR1 is DFQATT and CDR2 is SNEGSKA (reference sequence). CDR3 region: CSARIGLAAYNEQFF. The DNA for the CDR3 is TGCAGTGCTAGAATCGGCCTAGCGGCATACAATGAGCAGTTCTTC.

This clonotype was seen repeatedly, ten times or more. The chain carries TRBV20-1 and TRBJ2-7; D not resolved. V lost 0 bases and J lost 3, with 9 bases in between. CDR1 and CDR2 from the germline V gene are DFQATT and SNEGSKA (reference sequence). The CDR3 runs to 13 residues. In DNA, the CDR3 is TGCAGTGCTAGAGATCTTTGGATCTACGAGCAGTACTTC. This sequence encodes CSARDLWIYEQYF.

This clonotype was seen at least ten times. The rearrangement uses TRBV20-1 and TRBJ2-7, with TRBD1 matching 7 bases. Trimming at V came to 3 bases and at J to 1 base, leaving 6 bases not matched to a gene. Germline-derived CDR1 and CDR2 are DFQATT and SNEGSKA (reference sequence). CDR3 length: 14 amino acids. Here the CDR3 reads CSARRQGRSYEQYF. CDR3 nucleotide sequence: TGCAGTGCTAGGCGACAGGGTCGTTCCTACGAGCAGTACTTC.

Relative to its sample, this clonotype is medium-sized. The chain recombines TRBV7-9 with TRBJ2-4; possibly TRBD1 for D (7 bases). The CDR3 sequence is 12 residues long. Germline loops: CDR1 SEHNR, CDR2 FQNEAQ (reference sequence). V was clipped by 11 bases and J by 8 bases, with 16 bases between them. The CDR3 loop is CASEGQLDIQYF. The DNA of the CDR3 is TGTGCCTCGGAGGGACAGTTGGACATTCAGTACTTC.

This clonotype was observed at least ten times. The genes are TRBV29-1 and TRBJ2-2; no reliable D call. V was cut by 3 bases and J by 1 base, with 15 bases left in between. The CDR3 sequence is 16 residues long. Germline V lookup: CDR1 SQVTM, CDR2 ANQGSEA. The CDR3 is CSVEISRALNTGELFF. CDR3 nucleotides: TGCAGCGTTGAGATATCCCGGGCCTTGAACACCGGGGAGCTGTTTTTT.

This clonotype turned up a few times. The chain joins TRBV18 to TRBJ1-1, with no clear D. V lost 2 bases and J lost 10, with 17 bases in between. CDR1 and CDR2 from the germline V gene are KGHSH and LQKENI. The CDR3 totals 14 residues. CDR3 sequence reads: CASSPSVQVFVAFF. CDR3 coding DNA: TGTGCCAGCTCACCATCGGTTCAAGTTTTCGTAGCTTTCTTT.

This clonotype was counted many times. The J gene is TRBJ1-5, the V gene TRBV7-2, with D hard to call. The germline V gene encodes CDR1 SGHTA and CDR2 FQGNSA. CDR3 size: 13 residues. The V end lost 5 bases, the J end lost 4 bases, and 9 bases lay between the germline ends. The CDR3 nucleotides are TGTGCCAGCAGCACATTTGAAAATCAGCCCCAGCATTTT. Its translation: CASSTFENQPQHF.

This clonotype was recorded many times. The CDR3 spells CASSLAATGGGYTF. For the CDR3, the DNA is TGCGCCAGCAGCTTGGCCGCGACAGGGGGTGGCTACACCTTC. The chain couples TRBV5-1 to TRBJ1-2; 9 bases are a match to TRBD1. With 0 bases clipped from V and 7 bases from J, the junction kept 4 bases outside the gene matches. The CDR3 is made up of 14 amino acids. The germline CDR1 and CDR2 sequences are SGHRS and YFSETQ.

Many counts were recorded for this clonotype. V and J are TRBV7-6 and TRBJ2-1; 7 bases are a match to TRBD2. Germline lookup yields CDR1 SGHVS and CDR2 FNYEAQ. CDR3 length: 12 residues. V gave up 4 bases and J gave up 9 bases; unmatched junction bases: 3. CDR3 DNA sequence: TGTGCCAGCAGCTCGCGGGGGTCTGAGCAGTTCTTC. Its translation is CASSSRGSEQFF.

This clonotype came up many times. The chain links TRBV5-1 to TRBJ1-1; the match to TRBD1 covers 9 bases. CDR1 is SGHRS, CDR2 YFSETQ, per germline. After removal of 4 bases from V and 5 bases from J, the junction contained 9 bases not matched to a gene. CDR3 length equals 15 residues. The CDR3 sequence is CASSGTGRERTEAFF. The CDR3 coding sequence is TGCGCCAGCAGCGGGACAGGGCGAGAGAGGACTGAAGCTTTCTTT. Combining the CDR3 with reference TRBV5-1 and TRBJ1-1 gives the whole variable domain KAGVTQTPRYLIKTRGQQVTLSCSPISGHRSVSWYQQTPGQGLQFLFEYFSETQRNKGNFPGRFSGRQFSNSRSEMNVSTLELGDSALYLCASSGTGRERTEAFFGQGTRLTVV.

The sample holds many counts of this clonotype. This chain connects TRBV12-3 or TRBV12-4 to TRBJ1-2, with D possibly TRBD1 on 5 matching bases. V was pared by 6 bases and J by 7 bases, with 12 bases between. The length of the CDR3 is 12 residues. CDR3 nucleotides: TGTGCCAGCAGATCCCAGGGTGCTGGCTACACCTTC. This codes for CASRSQGAGYTF.

This clonotype was detected ten times or more. The chain couples TRBV24-1 to TRBJ2-1; unclear D gene. Germline V lookup: CDR1 KGHDR, CDR2 SFDVKD. Trimming left V 4 bases short and J 4 bases short, with 7 bases between. The CDR3 contains 13 residues. The CDR3 bases are TGTGCCACCAGTGACCCCATATACAATGAGCAGTTCTTC. Translation: CATSDPIYNEQFF.

At least ten counts were recorded for this clonotype. This chain connects TRBV20-1 to TRBJ2-1; the match to TRBD2 covers 11 bases. The CDR3 runs to 18 residues. V shed 6 bases and J 2 bases; nucleotides not matched to a gene: 15. Per germline, CDR1 DFQATT and CDR2 SNEGSKA (reference sequence). CDR3 loop: CSARRGSGGAIPYNEQFF. Here the CDR3 DNA reads TGCAGTGCGCGTAGAGGTAGCGGGGGGGCAATTCCCTACAATGAGCAGTTCTTC.

This clonotype appeared many times. V and J are TRBV5-1 and TRBJ2-1; D is unclear. Germline V gene lookup returns CDR1 SGHRS and CDR2 YFSETQ. The CDR3 totals 11 residues. Trimming cost V 5 bases and J 6 bases, with 6 bases left between them. For the CDR3, the DNA is TGCGCCAGCAGGGGTAGCAATGAGCAGTTCTTC. Translated: CASRGSNEQFF.

This clonotype was counted only a few times. Mismatch with germline at one junction end may stem from a read error. The gene calls are TRBV20-1 and TRBJ1-6; D is unclear. Germline values: CDR1 DFQATT, CDR2 SNEGSKA (reference sequence). The CDR3 sequence is 12 residues long. CDR3 protein: CSARVGNSTLNF. The DNA for the CDR3 is TGCAGTGCTAGAGTTGGGAATTCAACCCTCAACTTT.

Only a few counts were recorded for this clonotype. The genes are TRBV25-1 and TRBJ1-2; the D is unclear. There are 13 residues in the CDR3. Trimming left V 10 bases short and J 4 bases short, with 16 bases between. Germline V gene data show CDR1 as MGHDK and CDR2 as SYGVNS. This chain's CDR3 is CATRREGSYGYTF. CDR3 DNA sequence: TGTGCCACCAGACGGGAGGGTTCCTATGGCTACACCTTC.

This clonotype was found many times. This chain uses TRBV20-1 with TRBJ2-1; 13 bases map to TRBD2. Germline CDR1 reads DFQATT; CDR2 reads SNEGSKA (reference sequence). The CDR3 extends over 14 amino acids. J gave up 7 bases and V 3 bases, and 3 bases lay outside the gene matches. The CDR3 DNA sequence: TGCAGTGCTAGCTTACTAGCGGGGGGGAATGAGCAGTTCTTC. It specifies CSASLLAGGNEQFF.

The chain employs TRBV7-7 and TRBJ2-2, with D hard to call. The V end was cut by 5 bases, the J end by 6 bases, with 16 bases between. CDR3 length equals 15 residues. CDR1 SSHAT and CDR2 FNYEAQ come from the germline V gene (reference sequence). CDR3 amino acids: CASSPNTMGAGELFF. The CDR3 bases are TGTGCCAGCAGCCCAAACACGATGGGCGCCGGGGAGCTGTTTTTT.

Ten or more counts support this clonotype. The rearrangement uses TRBV18 and TRBJ1-1; 11 bases align to TRBD1. The CDR3 is made up of 14 amino acids. Germline V gene data show CDR1 as KGHSH and CDR2 as LQKENI. The ends lost 5 bases at V and 10 bases at J; junction bases unmatched: 9. CDR3 residues: CASSSRGQGDLAFF. CDR3 nucleotide sequence: TGTGCCAGCTCATCTAGGGGACAGGGGGACTTAGCTTTCTTT.

This clonotype was detected ten times or more. The chain recombines TRBV20-1 with TRBJ1-1; D is possibly TRBD1 (6 bases). V gave up 8 bases and J gave up 4 bases, with 17 bases separating them. Germline lookup yields CDR1 DFQATT and CDR2 SNEGSKA (reference sequence). This CDR3 is 13 amino acids long. CDR3 DNA: TGCAGTCCTTGGGGGGGCGGCGGCACTGAAGCTTTCTTT. It codes for CSPWGGGGTEAFF.

This clonotype has a count of ten or more. The chain is built from TRBV12-3 or TRBV12-4 and TRBJ2-3, with TRBD2 matching 9 bases. The junction had 8 bases not matched to a gene; V was cut back by 6 bases and J by 4 bases. The CDR3 has 15 amino acids. CDR3 amino acids: CASSPPGLAADTQYF. The CDR3 coding sequence is TGTGCCAGCAGCCCCCCGGGACTAGCTGCAGATACGCAGTATTTT.

This clonotype was recorded at least ten times. V usage is TRBV20-1 and J usage is TRBJ2-3; D is possibly TRBD1 or TRBD2 (6 bases each). The CDR3 loop spans 13 amino acids. CDR1 DFQATT and CDR2 SNEGSKA come from the germline V gene (reference sequence). The V gene lost 3 bases and the J gene lost 6 bases, with 13 bases spanning the gap. The CDR3: CSASWGAGDTQYF. CDR3 DNA sequence: TGCAGTGCTAGTTGGGGGGCAGGGGATACGCAGTATTTT.